This passage covers 30 T cell receptor beta chains from one sample sequenced in a study of pediatric ulcerative colitis. One to two pinch biopsies were taken from the rectum during colonoscopy. Libraries were prepared by immunoSEQ multiplex PCR; TCRdb keeps only in-frame clonotypes and omits some of them. Here the sample spans about 17,000 clones, less than 80% being singletons. Sequencing used gut tissue. The receptors originated from a girl aged 10 to 17 with moderate ulcerative colitis.

The V and J genes are TRBV6-4 and TRBJ2-3; D is ambiguous. In germline, CDR1 is MRHNA, CDR2 SNTAGT. There are 13 residues in the CDR3. Trimming shortened V by 6 bases and J by 5 bases, and 12 bases separated the two germline ends. The CDR3, as DNA: TGTGCCAGCAGCCAAGCCCGACTAGATACGCAGTATTTT. Translated: CASSQARLDTQYF.

This clone was detected only a few times. The rearrangement uses TRBV2 and TRBJ1-1; perhaps TRBD1 as D (5 bases). The CDR3 contains 12 residues. Germline CDR1 SNHLY, CDR2 FYNNEI. Trimming took 8 bases from V and 1 from J, leaving 8 bases between them. CDR3 region: CASLGQNTEAFF. The CDR3 DNA follows: TGTGCCAGCCTAGGACAGAACACTGAAGCTTTCTTT.

In its sample, this clone was seen a few times. The chain is built from TRBV19 and TRBJ2-5, with 7 positions matching TRBD1. The ends lost 3 bases at V and 5 bases at J; junction bases unmatched: 9. Germline CDR1 LNHDA, CDR2 SQIVND (reference sequence). This CDR3 comprises 15 residues. Written as DNA, the CDR3 is TGTGCCAGTAGTATCGGAAGACAGGGCTGGGAGACCCAGTACTTC. Encoded protein: CASSIGRQGWETQYF. Using reference TRBV19 and TRBJ2-5 for the parts outside the CDR3, the full variable domain is DGGITQSPKYLFRKEGQNVTLSCEQNLNHDAMYWYRQDPGQGLRLIYYSQIVNDFQKGDIAEGYSVSREKKESFPLTVTSAQKNPTAFYLCASSIGRQGWETQYFGPGTRLLVL.

The V and J genes are TRBV2 and TRBJ2-3; a weak D match, TRBD1 (5 bases). Germline lookup yields CDR1 SNHLY and CDR2 FYNNEI. The CDR3 consists of 15 residues. Trimming shortened V by 1 base and J by 6 bases, and 14 bases separated the two germline ends. In nucleotides, the CDR3 is TGTGCCAGCAGTGAAGAGGGGCAGGGTGGGGATACGCAGTATTTT. Protein sequence: CASSEEGQGGDTQYF.

The chain recombines TRBV5-6 with TRBJ1-1, with D tentatively TRBD1 (6 bases). This CDR3 has 13 residues. V lost 4 bases and J 5 bases, leaving 12 bases between the germline ends. From germline, CDR1 is SGHDT and CDR2 YYEEEE. The CDR3 reads CASSAQDRTEAFF. The CDR3 DNA is TGTGCCAGCAGCGCCCAGGACAGAACTGAAGCTTTCTTT.

This clone has a handful of counts. This chain connects TRBV18 to TRBJ1-6, with no clear D. V was trimmed by 3 bases and J by 0 bases, leaving 9 bases between them. The CDR3 spans 16 residues. Germline-derived CDR1 and CDR2 are KGHSH and LQKENI. This CDR3 is CASSPTLSSYNSPLHF. CDR3 nucleotides: TGTGCCAGCTCACCGACCCTTAGCTCCTATAATTCACCCCTCCACTTT.

The chain couples TRBV5-1 to TRBJ1-1, with TRBD1 as a possible D gene (5 bases). Between the trimmed V and J ends, which lost 4 bases and 1 base, there was a span of 17 bases. The CDR3 is made up of 16 amino acids. The germline gives CDR1 SGHRS, CDR2 YFSETQ. CDR3 coding DNA: TGCGCCAGCAGCAGAGACCCAGGGTTATCGAACACTGAAGCTTTCTTT. Amino acid sequence: CASSRDPGLSNTEAFF.

The gene calls are TRBV7-9 and TRBJ1-1, with D possibly being TRBD1 (5 bases). The CDR3 totals 14 residues. Per germline, CDR1 SEHNR and CDR2 FQNEAQ (reference sequence). Trimming took 0 bases from V and 4 from J, leaving 9 bases between them. The CDR3 sequence is CASSLAGVGTEAFF. CDR3 coding DNA: TGTGCCAGCAGCTTAGCGGGGGTGGGCACTGAAGCTTTCTTT.

The chain links TRBV19 to TRBJ2-5, with D tentatively TRBD2 (6 bases). The germline V gene encodes CDR1 LNHDA and CDR2 SQIVND (reference sequence). V was cut by 6 bases and J by 2 bases, with 13 bases left in between. The CDR3 sequence is 14 residues long. CDR3 residues: CASSPMGGQETQYF. The CDR3 nucleotides read TGTGCCAGTAGCCCGATGGGGGGACAAGAGACCCAGTACTTC.

In DNA, the CDR3 is TGTGCCAGCAGCTATGGGTCGTTGGCAGGGGACACTGAAGCTTTCTTT. It translates to CASSYGSLAGDTEAFF. J is TRBJ1-1 and V is TRBV5-6, with D possibly TRBD1 on 6 matching bases. This CDR3 spans 16 amino acids. V lost 3 bases and J 3 bases, leaving 18 bases between the germline ends. Looked up from germline, CDR1 is SGHDT and CDR2 is YYEEEE.

This clone was recorded a few times. The chain employs TRBV5-1 and TRBJ1-1; the D is unclear. Germline V gives CDR1 SGHRS, CDR2 YFSETQ. This CDR3 comprises 15 residues. Between the trimmed V and J ends, which lost 2 bases and 0 bases, there was a span of 11 bases. This chain's CDR3 is CASSLGHVLNTEAFF. CDR3 DNA: TGCGCCAGCAGCTTAGGGCACGTCTTGAACACTGAAGCTTTCTTT.

A single count supports this clone. The CDR3 spells CASSPAGQGGTGELFF. The DNA of the CDR3 is TGTGCCAGCAGCCCCGCTGGACAGGGGGGAACCGGGGAGCTGTTTTTT. The V and J genes are TRBV11-3 and TRBJ2-2, with TRBD1 identical over 10 bases. CDR1 is SGHNT and CDR2 is YENEEA in the germline V gene. The length of the CDR3 is 16 residues. V gave up 5 bases and J gave up 5 bases; unmatched junction bases: 8.

The chain is built from TRBV6-1 and TRBJ2-5; TRBD2 matches 12 bases. This CDR3 has 15 amino acids. Germline V gene lookup returns CDR1 MNHNS and CDR2 SASEGT. Germline trimming cut 2 bases from V and 4 bases from J; bases unmatched to any gene: 2. The DNA for the CDR3 is TGTGCCAGCAGTGAACTAGCGGGGGGGCCAGAGACCCAGTACTTC. This sequence encodes CASSELAGGPETQYF.

The chain recombines TRBV5-1 with TRBJ2-5; 8 bases map to TRBD1. The J call may be incorrect, as the DNA end agrees better with TRBJ2-7. Germline V gives CDR1 SGHRS, CDR2 YFSETQ. The length of the CDR3 is 13 residues. The DNA for the CDR3 is TGCGCCAGCAGACCCGGACAGGGTTACGAGCAGTACTTC. This translates into CASRPGQGYEQYF.

In its sample, this clone was seen once. The chain uses TRBV23-1 and TRBJ1-1; the D gene is possibly TRBD1 (5 bases). TRBV23-1 is classed as an ORF, of uncertain function. The length of the CDR3 is 18 residues. V dropped 2 bases and J dropped 0 bases, with 19 bases sitting between them. The CDR3 nucleotides read TGCGCCAGCAGTCAAGAGATTATACAGGCCCCTTTGAACACTGAAGCTTTCTTT. Protein: CASSQEIIQAPLNTEAFF.

The chain joins TRBV5-5 to TRBJ1-3; D possibly corresponds to TRBD1 (5 bases). The germline V gene encodes CDR1 SGHKS and CDR2 YYEKEE (reference sequence). The CDR3 loop spans 13 amino acids. Trimming cost V 4 bases and J 7 bases, with 12 bases left between them. Here the CDR3 reads CASSLPGGNTIYF. In DNA, the CDR3 is TGTGCCAGCAGCCTCCCTGGGGGGAACACCATATATTTT.

In DNA, the CDR3 is TGTGCCAGCTCTGGATCCTCCAGGCAGGACTATGGCTACACCTTC. Amino acid sequence: CASSGSSRQDYGYTF. This sequence joins TRBV18 and TRBJ1-2; D gene ambiguous. This CDR3 comprises 15 residues. Germline V lookup: CDR1 KGHSH, CDR2 LQKENI. The V gene lost 6 bases and the J gene lost 3 bases, with 17 bases spanning the gap.

V and J are TRBV6-1 and TRBJ1-5; D call uncertain. CDR3 length equals 12 residues. Trimming cost V 7 bases and J 6 bases, with 10 bases left between them. Germline V CDR1 and CDR2: MNHNS, SASEGT. The chain's CDR3 is CASTGSLQPQHF. The CDR3 DNA sequence: TGTGCCAGCACGGGAAGCCTTCAGCCCCAGCATTTT.

This clone was counted a few times. The V gene is TRBV7-9, the J gene TRBJ1-1; D unclear. Germline V gene data show CDR1 as SEHNR and CDR2 as FQNEAQ (reference sequence). CDR3 length: 13 amino acids. V lost 2 bases and J 4 bases, leaving 8 bases between the germline ends. CDR3 region: CASSLSGGTEAFF. The CDR3 DNA follows: TGTGCCAGCAGCTTATCGGGTGGCACTGAAGCTTTCTTT.

This clone was picked up a small number of times. This rearrangement joins TRBV2 to TRBJ2-7; D remains ambiguous. Trimming removed 4 bases at V and 8 bases at J, with 9 bases between. The germline V gene has CDR1 SNHLY and CDR2 FYNNEI. This CDR3 has 11 residues. The CDR3 sequence is CASSASGQQYF. Here the CDR3 DNA reads TGTGCCAGCAGTGCGAGTGGACAGCAGTACTTC.

V gene TRBV5-1 combines with J gene TRBJ2-2, with 12 bases fitting TRBD2. The junction had 1 base not matched to a gene; V was cut back by 1 base and J by 6 bases. Germline assignment: CDR1 SGHRS and CDR2 YFSETQ. The CDR3 contains 15 residues. CDR3 loop: CASSLRLAGAGELFF. CDR3 nucleotides: TGCGCCAGCAGCTTGAGACTAGCGGGGGCCGGGGAGCTGTTTTTT. The complete variable domain, with remaining parts taken from reference TRBV5-1 and TRBJ2-2, reads KAGVTQTPRYLIKTRGQQVTLSCSPISGHRSVSWYQQTPGQGLQFLFEYFSETQRNKGNFPGRFSGRQFSNSRSEMNVSTLELGDSALYLCASSLRLAGAGELFFGEGSRLTVL.

DNA of the CDR3: TGTGCCAGCAGCGTAGGGGGACGCCTTCCCGCTGGAAACACCATATATTTT. This codes for CASSVGGRLPAGNTIYF. The chain employs TRBV9 and TRBJ1-3; TRBD1 is a possible D gene (5 bases). This CDR3 is 17 amino acids long. The germline V gene has CDR1 SGDLS and CDR2 YYNGEE. V was pared by 0 bases and J by 2 bases, with 15 bases between.

The gene calls are TRBV5-4 and TRBJ1-2; D remains ambiguous. The CDR3 totals 14 residues. V was pared by 1 base and J by 2 bases, with 9 bases between. Germline V gene data show CDR1 as SGHNT and CDR2 as YYREEE (reference sequence). The CDR3 DNA reads TGTGCCAGCAGCTTGCGAGGCCAGAACTATGGCTACACCTTC. As protein: CASSLRGQNYGYTF. The full variable domain, its missing parts supplied by reference TRBV5-4 and TRBJ1-2, is ETGVTQSPTHLIKTRGQQVTLRCSSQSGHNTVSWYQQALGQGPQFIFQYYREEENGRGNFPPRFSGLQFPNYSSELNVNALELDDSALYLCASSLRGQNYGYTFGSGTRLTVV.

The rearrangement links TRBV9 to TRBJ1-4; D unresolved. Trimming removed 0 bases at V and 8 bases at J, with 14 bases between. This CDR3 region has 15 residues. Germline V lookup: CDR1 SGDLS, CDR2 YYNGEE. The CDR3 loop reads CASSVDGRSWEKLFF. In DNA form, the CDR3 reads TGTGCCAGCAGCGTAGATGGCAGGTCTTGGGAAAAACTGTTTTTT.

A few counts support this clone. The chain couples TRBV18 to TRBJ1-2; 9 bases are shared with TRBD1. The CDR3 consists of 15 residues. The germline CDR1 and CDR2 sequences are KGHSH and LQKENI. J lost 3 bases, V lost 0 bases, and 2 bases had no gene match. CDR3 nucleotide sequence: TGTGCCAGCTCACCACCGGGGACAGGGCACTATGGCTACACCTTC. This codes for CASSPPGTGHYGYTF.

The chain employs TRBV29-1 and TRBJ2-5; D is possibly TRBD2 (5 bases). The CDR3 has 12 amino acids. Per the germline V gene, CDR1 is SQVTM and CDR2 is ANQGSEA. V was trimmed by 6 bases and J by 5 bases, leaving 13 bases between them. The CDR3 region is CSVSQRQETQYF. The CDR3 region has the DNA TGCAGCGTCTCGCAGCGGCAGGAGACCCAGTACTTC. Supplemented by reference TRBV29-1 and TRBJ2-5, the full variable domain reads SAVISQKPSRDICQRGTSLTIQCQVDSQVTMMFWYRQQPGQSLTLIATANQGSEATYESGFVIDKFPISRPNLTFSTLTVSNMSPEDSSIYLCSVSQRQETQYFGPGTRLLVL.

The chain uses TRBV2 and TRBJ1-1; 9 nucleotides match TRBD1. The length of the CDR3 is 15 residues. V lost 2 bases, J lost 5 bases, and 6 bases stayed unmatched. The germline V gene has CDR1 SNHLY and CDR2 FYNNEI. CDR3 DNA: TGTGCCAGCAGTGAACTGGGACAGGGATATACTGAAGCTTTCTTT. Residues: CASSELGQGYTEAFF.

The rearrangement uses TRBV6-6 and TRBJ2-1, with 11 nucleotides matching TRBD2. J gave up 4 bases and V 6 bases, and 5 bases lay outside the gene matches. The CDR3 spans 15 residues. The germline V gene has CDR1 MNHNY and CDR2 SVGAGI (reference sequence). The chain's CDR3 is CASRVGLAEYNEQFF. The CDR3 coding sequence is TGTGCCAGCAGGGTGGGACTAGCGGAGTACAATGAGCAGTTCTTC.

This chain joins TRBV7-3 and TRBJ2-3, with 10 nucleotides matching TRBD2. The germline CDR1 and CDR2 sequences are SGHTA and FQGTGA. This CDR3 has 12 amino acids. Trimming cost V 5 bases and J 12 bases; bases outside gene matches: 5. The CDR3 reads CASSILAGDQYF. CDR3 nucleotides: TGTGCCAGCAGCATCCTAGCGGGGGATCAGTATTTT.

The rearrangement links TRBV20-1 to TRBJ2-7; D gene unclear. Germline CDR1 is DFQATT and CDR2 is SNEGSKA (reference sequence). The CDR3 has 10 amino acids. The germline V and J ends were trimmed by 6 bases and 6 bases, with 9 bases remaining between them. The DNA of the CDR3 is TGCAGTGCGGTAGGGTCCGAGCAGTACTTC. This sequence encodes CSAVGSEQYF.